The 18 T cell receptor beta chains in this list originate from one sample, sequenced in a study of cytomegalovirus exposure and HLA in healthy donors. Use of 60 Vbeta and 13 Jbeta primers characterized the PCR. Some clones are missing from TCRdb's copy, which holds only in-frame ones; the method was immunoSEQ multiplex PCR. The sample lists roughly 81,000 clones; around 77% were seen once. The specimen was PBMCs. The receptor source for this set is a boy between 5 and 17 years old in good health and CMV-seronegative.

The V call is TRBV7-9, the J call TRBJ2-6; D is possibly TRBD1 (5 bases). Germline-derived CDR1 and CDR2 are SEHNR and FQNEAQ (reference sequence). Trimming pared 5 bases from V and 0 bases from J, leaving 14 bases between. The CDR3 spans 17 residues. The CDR3 nucleotides read TGTGCCAGCAGCAAAAGGACAACCAACTCTGGGGCCAACGTCCTGACTTTC. Translated: CASSKRTTNSGANVLTF.

CDR3: CASSFLGEAGYTF. In nucleotides, the CDR3 is TGTGCCAGCAGTTTTTTAGGGGAGGCTGGCTACACCTTC. The chain has TRBV28 and TRBJ1-2, with TRBD1 as a possible D gene (5 bases). The CDR3 runs to 13 residues. The germline CDR1 and CDR2 sequences are MDHEN and SYDVKM. Between the trimmed V and J ends, which lost 3 bases and 7 bases, there was a span of 12 bases.

The CDR3 reads CASANTGSLSYEQYF. As DNA, the CDR3 is TGTGCCAGCGCGAATACAGGTTCCCTCTCCTACGAGCAGTACTTC. This rearrangement joins TRBV6-5 to TRBJ2-7; D is possibly TRBD1 (5 bases). V was clipped by 8 bases and J by 0 bases, with 17 bases between them. CDR3 size: 15 residues. Germline V gene lookup returns CDR1 MNHEY and CDR2 SVGAGI.

A few counts support this clone. The chain joins TRBV28 to TRBJ1-5; D gene unclear. The germline V and J ends were trimmed by 7 bases and 0 bases, with 13 bases remaining between them. The CDR3 is 15 amino acids. Germline lookup yields CDR1 MDHEN and CDR2 SYDVKM. The CDR3 nucleotides read TGTGCCAGCAACTTCGGGAGTTATAGCAATCAGCCCCAGCATTTT. It is translated as CASNFGSYSNQPQHF.

This rearrangement joins TRBV4-3 to TRBJ2-5; 9 positions match TRBD1. Germline V gives CDR1 LGHNA, CDR2 YSLEER. CDR3 size: 15 residues. The junction had 3 bases not matched to a gene; V was cut back by 0 bases and J by 4 bases. The DNA of the CDR3 is TGCGCCAGCAGCCAAGATCCGACAGGGGGAGAGACCCAGTACTTC. This codes for CASSQDPTGGETQYF.

This chain joins TRBV6-4 and TRBJ1-5; weak D call: TRBD1 (5 bases). V was clipped by 7 bases and J by 7 bases, with 17 bases between them. The CDR3 runs 14 residues. Germline CDR1 is MRHNA and CDR2 is SNTAGT. The CDR3 DNA reads as TGTGCCAGCACCATACGCAGGGCGGGGCAGCCCCAGCATTTT. It is translated as CASTIRRAGQPQHF.

The V call is TRBV6-6, the J call TRBJ1-4; 8 positions match TRBD1. The V gene's germline CDR1 is MNHNY and CDR2 SVGAGI (reference sequence). V shed 6 bases and J 0 bases; nucleotides not matched to a gene: 3. The CDR3 is 15 residues long. CDR3 sequence: CASSQDRATNEKLFF. For the CDR3, the DNA is TGTGCCAGCAGCCAGGACAGGGCAACTAATGAAAAACTGTTTTTT.

This sequence joins TRBV28 and TRBJ2-7; the match to TRBD1 covers 8 bases. The CDR3 has 14 amino acids. The germline CDR1 and CDR2 sequences are MDHEN and SYDVKM. The V and J ends lost 4 bases and 1 base, in that order; junction bases with no gene match: 3. The CDR3 DNA sequence: TGTGCCAGCAGTTCAGGACAGGGATCCTACGAGCAGTACTTC. As protein: CASSSGQGSYEQYF.

The chain joins TRBV10-1 to TRBJ2-5, with a possible D match to TRBD2 (6 bases). The CDR3 has 14 amino acids. Trimming pared 6 bases from V and 5 bases from J, leaving 16 bases between. CDR1 and CDR2 (germline): WNHNN, SYGVQD (reference sequence). The CDR3 sequence is CASSSTGGDETQYF. Here the CDR3 DNA reads TGCGCCAGCAGCTCCACCGGGGGTGACGAGACCCAGTACTTC.

The chain employs TRBV7-3 and TRBJ2-7; D unresolved. This CDR3 spans 13 amino acids. CDR1 and CDR2 from the germline V gene are SGHTA and FQGTGA. V lost 5 bases and J lost 3, with 11 bases in between. For the CDR3, the DNA is TGTGCCAGCAGCAAAAATACGGGCTACGAGCAGTACTTC. Translated: CASSKNTGYEQYF.

This chain's CDR3 is CAWIQPGLGSYEQYF. DNA of the CDR3: TGTGCCTGGATACAGCCGGGACTCGGGTCCTACGAGCAGTACTTC. V and J are TRBV30 and TRBJ2-7; TRBD2 might be the D (6 bases). Germline CDR1 GTSNPN, CDR2 SVGIG (reference sequence). V shed 4 bases and J shed 1 base, with 17 bases lying between them. The CDR3 is 15 amino acids.

This clone was seen once. The V gene is TRBV25-1, the J gene TRBJ2-3; 9 nucleotides align to TRBD2. Losses at the gene ends were 4 bases for V and 0 bases for J; bases not matched to a gene: 11. Germline V CDR1 and CDR2: MGHDK, SYGVNS. The CDR3 contains 18 residues. The CDR3 sequence is CASSVPGLAETSTDTQYF. The CDR3 region has the DNA TGTGCCAGCAGTGTTCCGGGACTAGCCGAAACTAGCACAGATACGCAGTATTTT.

The V and J genes are TRBV30 and TRBJ2-6; no clear D gene. This CDR3 is built from 16 residues. V shed 3 bases and J shed 0 bases, with 12 bases lying between them. Germline CDR1 and CDR2: GTSNPN and SVGIG (reference sequence). As DNA, the CDR3 is TGTGCCTGGAGCCCTTTAGATTCCTCTGGGGCCAACGTCCTGACTTTC. It yields the protein CAWSPLDSSGANVLTF.

The J gene is TRBJ2-7, the V gene TRBV29-1, with D maybe TRBD2 (6 bases). Germline V gives CDR1 SQVTM, CDR2 ANQGSEA. This CDR3 spans 11 amino acids. Trimming shortened V by 1 base and J by 9 bases, and 10 bases separated the two germline ends. The CDR3 spells CSVEVSGVQYF. The CDR3 nucleotides are TGCAGCGTTGAAGTTTCGGGGGTGCAGTACTTC.

The table lists this clone with a count of one. The rearrangement uses TRBV10-2 and TRBJ2-3, with D perhaps matching TRBD2 (6 bases). The germline gives CDR1 WSHSY, CDR2 SAAADI. Trimming took 8 bases from V and 1 from J, leaving 19 bases between them. The CDR3 runs to 16 residues. In DNA, the CDR3 is TGCGCCAGCTCTCGGGGAGGTGGCACCCGCACAGATACGCAGTATTTT. Protein product: CASSRGGGTRTDTQYF.

This clone came up a few times. The genes are TRBV16 and TRBJ2-1; TRBD2 matches 9 bases. The CDR3 consists of 16 residues. The germline CDR1 and CDR2 sequences are KGHSY and FQNENV. With 0 bases clipped from V and 2 bases from J, the junction kept 2 bases outside the gene matches. The CDR3 bases are TGTGCCAGCAGCCAATCTAGCGGGAGAGCCTACAATGAGCAGTTCTTC. It is translated as CASSQSSGRAYNEQFF.

This clone was seen only once. This chain uses TRBV6-5 with TRBJ2-1, with 9 bases identical to TRBD2. This CDR3 region has 13 residues. The germline gives CDR1 MNHEY, CDR2 SVGAGI. V lost 7 bases, J lost 10 bases, and 8 bases stayed unmatched. The CDR3 nucleotides read TGTGCCAGCATTCGTAGCGGGAGCGGCGAGCAGTTCTTC. Its protein product is CASIRSGSGEQFF.

Written as DNA, the CDR3 is TGTGCCAGCAGTCCAGCGGGAGAGGGAGAAGAGACCCAGTACTTC. It specifies CASSPAGEGEETQYF. This rearrangement joins TRBV28 to TRBJ2-5; TRBD2 matches at 8 bases. V lost 5 bases and J lost 3; bases outside the gene matches: 8. The length of the CDR3 is 15 residues. Germline lookup yields CDR1 MDHEN and CDR2 SYDVKM.